The T cell receptor (beta chain) under discussion was sequenced for a study of cytomegalovirus exposure and HLA in healthy donors. General study points: TCR beta chain V- and J-gene trimming was linked, in a later analysis, to a missense variant in DCLRE1C. The sole available immune exposure information was CMV serostatus.

Comments on this clone: The antigen is not known.

The PCR contained 60 Vbeta and 13 Jbeta primers. The table came from immunoSEQ multiplex PCR; TCRdb's copy has only in-frame clones and leaves some out. The table includes about 130,000 clones, about 81% detected once. CDR1 and CDR2 from the germline V gene are MNHEY and SVGAGI. This CDR3 is built from 14 residues. The V end was cut by 5 bases, the J end by 4 bases, with 14 bases between. The chain links TRBV6-5 to TRBJ2-5, with a weak D call TRBD1 (6 bases). The source material was PBMCs. The sequence was collected from a woman between 25 and 40 years old in good health and CMV-seronegative. CDR3 region: CASSQTGLGETQYF. The CDR3 DNA sequence: TGTGCCAGCAGTCAAACAGGGTTAGGAGAGACCCAGTACTTC.